Presented here are 2 T cell receptor beta chains from one specimen sequenced in a study of blood T cell repertoires in COVID-19. Assay: immunoSEQ multiplex PCR; the TCRdb copy retains only in-frame clones and omits some. The data contain roughly 120,000 clones, roughly 80% of them singletons. The sample taken for sequencing was peripheral blood. The receptors were gathered from a woman aged 55-70 years with acute or convalescent COVID-19.

This chain joins TRBV11-2 and TRBJ1-4, with D unresolved. V was pared by 1 base and J by 5 bases, with 11 bases between. There are 15 residues in the CDR3. Germline CDR1 SGHAT, CDR2 FQNNGV. CDR3 sequence: CASSLAGIPNEKLFF. Here the CDR3 DNA reads TGTGCCAGCAGCTTAGCGGGGATCCCGAATGAAAAACTGTTTTTT.

The chain has TRBV6-5 and TRBJ1-1; tentative D call: TRBD1 (5 bases). The CDR3 consists of 13 residues. With 8 bases removed from V and 8 bases from J, the gap between germline ends came to 18 bases. CDR1 MNHEY and CDR2 SVGAGI come from the germline V gene. The CDR3 DNA reads TGTGCCAGCGCCTTAGGGGCTCTGACAGAAGCTTTCTTT. This sequence encodes CASALGALTEAFF.